Presented here are 25 T cell receptor beta chains from one specimen sequenced in a study of OX40 agonist ivuxolimab in advanced cancers. Some clones are missing from TCRdb's copy, which holds only in-frame ones; the method was immunoSEQ multiplex PCR. The sample contains 65,000 to 95,000 clones, 80% to 90% of which appear only once. The sample in question was CD4+ or CD8+ T cells sorted from blood, obtained in a trial of the OX40 agonist ivuxolimab. Receptors were obtained from an adult with an advanced solid tumor such as melanoma, head and neck, liver or kidney cancer.

Note on this clone: The junction does not match germline at one end; this may be a read error. V usage is TRBV7-2 and J usage is TRBJ2-7; possible D gene TRBD2, 5 bases. Germline V lookup: CDR1 SGHTA, CDR2 FQGNSA. This CDR3 is 15 amino acids long. The CDR3 sequence: CASSPIGLAPYEQYF. DNA of the CDR3: TGTGCCAGCAGCCCCATAGGGCTAGCACCCTATGAGCAGTACTTC. The whole variable domain, filled in from reference TRBV7-2 and TRBJ2-7, reads GAGVSQSPSNKVTEKGKDVELRCDPISGHTALYWYRQSLGQGLEFLIYFQGNSAPDKSGLPSDRFSAERTGGSVSTLTIQRTQQEDSAVYLCASSPIGLAPYEQYFGPGTRLTVT.

The chain uses TRBV18 and TRBJ1-2, with D maybe TRBD1 (5 bases). Trimming left V 2 bases short and J 0 bases short, with 13 bases between. Germline CDR1 and CDR2: KGHSH and LQKENI. The CDR3 totals 16 residues. The CDR3 DNA is TGTGCCAGCTCACCAAAGTACGGGGGGTCTAACTATGGCTACACCTTC. Its translation: CASSPKYGGSNYGYTF.

The rearrangement links TRBV7-9 to TRBJ1-6; 10 nucleotides align to TRBD1. The CDR3 runs to 14 residues. The J segment lost 13 bases and the V segment lost 5 bases, leaving 8 bases of the junction unmatched. The germline V gene encodes CDR1 SEHNR and CDR2 FQNEAQ (reference sequence). The CDR3 sequence: CASSTGQGPLPLHF. The DNA of the CDR3 is TGTGCCAGCAGCACGGGACAGGGGCCGTTGCCCCTCCACTTT.

The chain combines TRBV12-2 with TRBJ1-4; no DNA check was done on the table's D call, TRBD1. TRBV12-2 is marked as a pseudogene. The CDR3 has 17 amino acids. CDR3 nucleotide sequence: TGTGCAAGTCGCTCGCCGGGACAGGGGGCTTATAATGAAAAACTGTTTTTT. It is translated as CASRSPGQGAYNEKLFF.

V gene TRBV19 combines with J gene TRBJ1-1, with 8 positions matching TRBD1. Germline CDR1 and CDR2: LNHDA and SQIVND (reference sequence). This CDR3 is built from 14 residues. The ends lost 7 bases at V and 3 bases at J; junction bases unmatched: 7. CDR3 sequence (DNA): TGTGCCAGTAAGGTTCAGGGGGCTGACACTGAAGCTTTCTTT. This sequence encodes CASKVQGADTEAFF. Drawing the rest from reference TRBV19 and TRBJ1-1, the complete variable domain is DGGITQSPKYLFRKEGQNVTLSCEQNLNHDAMYWYRQDPGQGLRLIYYSQIVNDFQKGDIAEGYSVSREKKESFPLTVTSAQKNPTAFYLCASKVQGADTEAFFGQGTRLTVV.

V gene TRBV5-1 combines with J gene TRBJ2-3; 8 nucleotides agree with TRBD2. The J segment lost 2 bases and the V segment lost 1 base, leaving 6 bases of the junction unmatched. This CDR3 region has 16 residues. Germline V gene data show CDR1 as SGHRS and CDR2 as YFSETQ. The CDR3 DNA sequence: TGCGCCAGCAGCTTGCAGAGCGGGAGTATCACAGATACGCAGTATTTT. Protein product: CASSLQSGSITDTQYF. The full variable domain, completed using reference TRBV5-1 and TRBJ2-3, is KAGVTQTPRYLIKTRGQQVTLSCSPISGHRSVSWYQQTPGQGLQFLFEYFSETQRNKGNFPGRFSGRQFSNSRSEMNVSTLELGDSALYLCASSLQSGSITDTQYFGPGTRLTVL.

This clone was detected only once. The chain is built from TRBV5-1 and TRBJ2-5, with TRBD1 as a possible D gene (5 bases). Trimming removed 0 bases at V and 6 bases at J, with 15 bases between. This CDR3 has 15 amino acids. From germline, CDR1 is SGHRS and CDR2 YFSETQ. The CDR3 DNA reads as TGCGCCAGCAGCTTGGAGGGGCAGGCCCCGAAGACCCAGTACTTC. Encoded protein: CASSLEGQAPKTQYF.

The chain carries TRBV30 and TRBJ2-5; 8 nucleotides match TRBD2. This CDR3 spans 15 amino acids. Germline assignment: CDR1 GTSNPN and CDR2 SVGIG (reference sequence). Losses at the gene ends were 2 bases for V and 1 base for J; bases not matched to a gene: 6. The CDR3 bases are TGTGCCTGGAGTCCGGGGGGGCCGGGCCAAGAGACCCAGTACTTC. This sequence encodes CAWSPGGPGQETQYF.

The chain employs TRBV6-6 and TRBJ2-1, with TRBD2 matching 7 bases. With V trimmed by 5 bases and J by 2 bases, 3 bases remained unmatched. CDR3 length equals 14 residues. Germline CDR1 MNHNY, CDR2 SVGAGI (reference sequence). The CDR3 nucleotides read TGTGCCAGCAGTCTCGGGACTACCTACAATGAGCAGTTCTTC. This translates into CASSLGTTYNEQFF.

The J gene is TRBJ2-1, the V gene TRBV5-6, with unresolved D. The ends were cut back, 6 bases at V and 3 bases at J, with 16 bases in the middle. Germline V gene lookup returns CDR1 SGHDT and CDR2 YYEEEE. This CDR3 is built from 15 residues. Here the CDR3 reads CASNLGVTLYNEQFF. The DNA of the CDR3 is TGTGCCAGCAACCTTGGGGTGACCCTCTACAATGAGCAGTTCTTC.

This chain connects TRBV10-1 to TRBJ2-3; D is unresolved. CDR3 size: 12 residues. Germline V gene sequence: CDR1 WNHNN, CDR2 SYGVQD (reference sequence). Trimming left V 0 bases short and J 6 bases short, with 4 bases between. As DNA, the CDR3 is TGCGCCAGCAGTGAGTCCAGGGATACGCAGTATTTT. Protein product: CASSESRDTQYF.

V usage is TRBV6-4 and J usage is TRBJ1-2; weak D call: TRBD1 (6 bases). Germline loops: CDR1 MRHNA, CDR2 SNTAGT. V was shortened by 2 bases and J by 8 bases, with 15 bases between the two germline ends. CDR3 size: 14 residues. As DNA, the CDR3 is TGTGCCAGCAGTGACCTATCGGGGGCCGGAGGCTACACCTTC. It specifies CASSDLSGAGGYTF.

This rearrangement joins TRBV9 to TRBJ2-2; D is possibly TRBD2 (5 bases). This CDR3 is built from 15 residues. The V and J ends lost 0 bases and 4 bases respectively, with 10 bases between them. Germline CDR1 SGDLS, CDR2 YYNGEE. The CDR3 here is CASSVAGLPTGELFF. The CDR3 DNA is TGTGCCAGCAGCGTAGCTGGACTTCCCACCGGGGAGCTGTTTTTT.

The chain joins TRBV5-1 to TRBJ2-1, with a weak D call TRBD2 (6 bases). The CDR3 covers 15 residues. Per the germline V gene, CDR1 is SGHRS and CDR2 is YFSETQ. Trimming took 7 bases from V and 0 from J, leaving 14 bases between them. The CDR3 is CASYGGDSSYNEQFF. The CDR3 DNA reads as TGCGCCAGCTATGGCGGGGATAGCTCCTACAATGAGCAGTTCTTC.

The gene calls are TRBV6-5 and TRBJ2-7, with TRBD1 matching 7 bases. The CDR3 is made up of 15 amino acids. CDR1 and CDR2 (germline): MNHEY, SVGAGI. Trimming at V came to 0 bases and at J to 4 bases, leaving 6 bases not matched to a gene. The CDR3 protein is CASSYSSRGHYEQYF. CDR3 coding DNA: TGTGCCAGCAGTTACTCTTCTAGGGGGCATTACGAGCAGTACTTC.

This chain links TRBV30 with TRBJ2-5, with D perhaps given as TRBD1 or TRBD2 (7 bases each). The CDR3 is made up of 13 amino acids. V shed 0 bases and J shed 5 bases, with 10 bases lying between them. Germline V lookup: CDR1 GTSNPN, CDR2 SVGIG (reference sequence). The CDR3: CAWSVRGGETQYF. The CDR3 bases are TGTGCCTGGAGTGTCAGGGGGGGGGAGACCCAGTACTTC.

The table lists this clone with a few counts. The chain joins TRBV19 to TRBJ1-5; maybe TRBD1 (5 bases). This CDR3 spans 15 amino acids. V shed 1 base and J shed 6 bases, with 13 bases lying between them. Looked up from germline, CDR1 is LNHDA and CDR2 is SQIVND (reference sequence). The CDR3 protein is CASSIAGVGAQPQHF. The DNA of the CDR3 is TGTGCCAGTAGTATAGCTGGGGTCGGGGCTCAGCCCCAGCATTTT.

This chain links TRBV6-6 with TRBJ1-1; no clear D gene. The germline gives CDR1 MNHNY, CDR2 SVGAGI (reference sequence). V dropped 2 bases and J dropped 4 bases, with 8 bases sitting between them. The CDR3 has 13 residues. CDR3 sequence (DNA): TGTGCCAGCAGTTACCGGGGATCCACTGAAGCTTTCTTT. Its protein product is CASSYRGSTEAFF.

The rearrangement links TRBV10-2 to TRBJ2-2; 9 bases are a match to TRBD2. The germline V gene encodes CDR1 WSHSY and CDR2 SAAADI. The V gene end was trimmed by 6 bases and the J gene end by 5 bases; junction bases not matched to a gene: 4. The CDR3 is 14 amino acids. CDR3 bases: TGCGCCAGCAGGGTTCTAGCGGGGACCGGGGAGCTGTTTTTT. Residues: CASRVLAGTGELFF.

This chain uses TRBV9 with TRBJ2-3; the D is unclear. V shed 2 bases and J shed 1 base, with 11 bases lying between them. CDR1 is SGDLS and CDR2 is YYNGEE in the germline V gene. The CDR3 is made up of 15 amino acids. As DNA, the CDR3 is TGTGCCAGCAGCGTCGAGTGGGCCCGCACAGATACGCAGTATTTT. Translated, it gives CASSVEWARTDTQYF.

With respect to this clone: One end of the junction is discordant with germline, which a read error may explain. Additional DNA sequences in this sample encode the identical CDR3. This chain links TRBV28 with TRBJ2-7; a possible D gene is TRBD2 (6 bases). The CDR3 runs to 14 residues. Germline V lookup: CDR1 MDHEN, CDR2 SYDVKM. The CDR3 region is CASTLVRARGEQYF. The CDR3 DNA is TGTGCCAGCACTCTAGTACGGGCCCGCGGGGAGCAGTATTTC.

The chain has TRBV6-5 and TRBJ1-1, with D perhaps matching TRBD1 (6 bases). The CDR3 covers 13 residues. Trimming left V 4 bases short and J 8 bases short, with 14 bases between. The germline V gene has CDR1 MNHEY and CDR2 SVGAGI. CDR3 sequence: CASSSFLGTEAFF. CDR3 coding DNA: TGTGCCAGCAGTTCCTTCTTGGGGACAGAAGCTTTCTTT.

This clone was seen a handful of times. Other DNA variants within this sample encode the same CDR3. The chain couples TRBV27 to TRBJ2-7; TRBD2 agrees at 8 bases. CDR1 is MNHEY and CDR2 is SMNVEV in the germline V gene (reference sequence). The CDR3 consists of 15 residues. After removal of 3 bases from V and 4 bases from J, the junction contained 8 bases not matched to a gene. CDR3 loop: CASSFKPSGLYEQYF. CDR3 DNA sequence: TGTGCCAGCAGTTTTAAACCTAGCGGGCTTTACGAGCAGTACTTC.

The genes are TRBV19 and TRBJ2-7; 7 nucleotides agree with TRBD1. The germline CDR1 and CDR2 sequences are LNHDA and SQIVND (reference sequence). The V gene end was trimmed by 5 bases and the J gene end by 2 bases; junction bases not matched to a gene: 3. CDR3 length: 13 amino acids. This CDR3 is CASSWDRTYEQYF. The CDR3 coding sequence is TGTGCCAGTAGTTGGGACAGAACCTACGAGCAGTACTTC.

DNA of the CDR3: TGTGCCAGCAGTTTAGTCTCCTCCTCCTACGAGCAGTACTTC. Protein: CASSLVSSSYEQYF. This chain uses TRBV27 with TRBJ2-7; D is undetermined. The CDR3 spans 14 residues. V lost 2 bases and J 0 bases, leaving 8 bases between the germline ends. Per the germline V gene, CDR1 is MNHEY and CDR2 is SMNVEV (reference sequence).